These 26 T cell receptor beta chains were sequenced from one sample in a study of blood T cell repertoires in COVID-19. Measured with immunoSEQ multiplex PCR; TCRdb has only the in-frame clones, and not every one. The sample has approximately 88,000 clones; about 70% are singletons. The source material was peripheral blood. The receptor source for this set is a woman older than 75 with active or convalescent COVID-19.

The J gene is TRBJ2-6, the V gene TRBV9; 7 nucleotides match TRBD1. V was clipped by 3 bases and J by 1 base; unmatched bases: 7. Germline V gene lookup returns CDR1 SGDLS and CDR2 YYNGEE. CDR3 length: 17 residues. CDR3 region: CASSATGSGSGANVLTF. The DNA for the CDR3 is TGTGCCAGCAGCGCGACAGGGTCGGGTTCTGGGGCCAACGTCCTGACTTTC.

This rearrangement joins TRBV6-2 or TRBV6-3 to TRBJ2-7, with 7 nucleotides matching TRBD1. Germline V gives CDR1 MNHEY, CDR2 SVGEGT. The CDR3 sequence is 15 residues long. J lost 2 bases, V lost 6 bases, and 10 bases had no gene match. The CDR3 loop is CASSPIEGATYEQYF. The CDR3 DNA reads TGTGCCAGCAGCCCAATTGAGGGGGCAACCTACGAGCAGTACTTC.

The CDR3 sequence is CAWSGGLGGYNEQFF. CDR3 sequence (DNA): TGTGCCTGGAGTGGGGGACTCGGGGGATATAATGAGCAGTTCTTC. J is TRBJ2-1 and V is TRBV30; D might be TRBD2 (6 bases). Germline CDR1 is GTSNPN and CDR2 is SVGIG (reference sequence). The germline V and J ends were trimmed by 1 base and 7 bases, with 17 bases remaining between them. The CDR3 length is 15 residues.

CDR3 sequence: CASSLDYTGSNEQFF. CDR3 bases: TGCGCCAGCAGCTTGGACTACACAGGGTCCAATGAGCAGTTCTTC. The rearrangement joins TRBV5-1 to TRBJ2-1, with a tentative D call TRBD1 (6 bases). V shed 0 bases and J shed 6 bases, with 13 bases lying between them. Per germline, CDR1 SGHRS and CDR2 YFSETQ. This CDR3 contains 15 residues.

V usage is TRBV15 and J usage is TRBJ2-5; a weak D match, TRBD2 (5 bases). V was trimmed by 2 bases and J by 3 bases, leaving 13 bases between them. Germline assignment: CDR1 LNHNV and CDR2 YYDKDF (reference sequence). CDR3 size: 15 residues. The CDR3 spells CATSRPAPAEETQYF. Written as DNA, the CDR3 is TGTGCCACCAGCAGACCCGCCCCAGCGGAAGAGACCCAGTACTTC.

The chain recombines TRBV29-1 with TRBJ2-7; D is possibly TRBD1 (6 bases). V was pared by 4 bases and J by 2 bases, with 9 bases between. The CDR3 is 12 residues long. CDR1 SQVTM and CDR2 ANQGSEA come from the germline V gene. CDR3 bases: TGCAGCGTTGCCAGGGGAGCCTACGAGCAGTACTTC. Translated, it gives CSVARGAYEQYF.

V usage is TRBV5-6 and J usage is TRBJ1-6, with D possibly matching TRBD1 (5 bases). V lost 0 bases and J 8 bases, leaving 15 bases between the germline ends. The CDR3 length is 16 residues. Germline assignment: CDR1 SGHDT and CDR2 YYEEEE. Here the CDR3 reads CASSLVALGGDSPLHF. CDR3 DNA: TGTGCCAGCAGCTTGGTCGCCCTTGGAGGGGATTCACCCCTCCACTTT.

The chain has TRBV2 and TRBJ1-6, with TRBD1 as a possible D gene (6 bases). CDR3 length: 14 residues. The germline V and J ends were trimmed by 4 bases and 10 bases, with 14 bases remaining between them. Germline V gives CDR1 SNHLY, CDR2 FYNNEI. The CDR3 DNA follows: TGTGCCAGCAGTGGAAACAGGGCCGAATCACCCCTCCACTTT. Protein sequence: CASSGNRAESPLHF.

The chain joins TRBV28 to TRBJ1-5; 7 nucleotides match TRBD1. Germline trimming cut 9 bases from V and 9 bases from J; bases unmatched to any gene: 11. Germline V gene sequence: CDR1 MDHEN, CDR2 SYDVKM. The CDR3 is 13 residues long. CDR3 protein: CASKGALLSPQHF. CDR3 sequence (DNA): TGTGCCAGTAAGGGGGCATTACTGTCGCCCCAGCATTTT. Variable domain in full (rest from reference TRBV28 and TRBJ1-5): DVKVTQSSRYLVKRTGEKVFLECVQDMDHENMFWYRQDPGLGLRLIYFSYDVKMKEKGDIPEGYSVSREKKERFSLILESASTNQTSMYLCASKGALLSPQHFGDGTRLSIL.

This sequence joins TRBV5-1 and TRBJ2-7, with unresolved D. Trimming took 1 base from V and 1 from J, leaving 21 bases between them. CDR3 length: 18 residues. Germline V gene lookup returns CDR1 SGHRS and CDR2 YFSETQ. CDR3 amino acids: CASSLFGITQVLSYEQYF. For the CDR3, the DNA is TGCGCCAGCAGCTTGTTTGGCATAACCCAGGTCCTTTCCTACGAGCAGTACTTC.

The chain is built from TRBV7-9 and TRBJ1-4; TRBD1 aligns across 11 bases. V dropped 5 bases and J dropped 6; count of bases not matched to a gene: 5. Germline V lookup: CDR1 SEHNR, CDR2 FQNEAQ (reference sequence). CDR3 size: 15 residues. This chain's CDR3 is CASSTGQGADEKLFF. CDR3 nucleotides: TGTGCCAGCAGCACCGGACAGGGGGCGGATGAAAAACTGTTTTTT.

The CDR3, as DNA: TGCGCCAGCAGCCAAGATGGCACCCAGCATTTT. It specifies CASSQDGTQHF. This chain links TRBV4-1 with TRBJ1-5; no reliable D call. CDR3 length: 11 residues. Trimming took off 0 bases at V and 11 bases at J, with 5 bases between the two ends. Germline CDR1 is MGHRA and CDR2 is YSYEKL.

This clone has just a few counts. The CDR3 spells CASSFMSRGNTEAFF. DNA for the CDR3: TGTGCCAGCAGCTTTATGAGCCGGGGGAACACTGAAGCTTTCTTT. J is TRBJ1-1 and V is TRBV7-9; D is undetermined. V lost 3 bases and J lost 1, with 12 bases in between. The CDR3 totals 15 residues. The germline V gene encodes CDR1 SEHNR and CDR2 FQNEAQ (reference sequence).

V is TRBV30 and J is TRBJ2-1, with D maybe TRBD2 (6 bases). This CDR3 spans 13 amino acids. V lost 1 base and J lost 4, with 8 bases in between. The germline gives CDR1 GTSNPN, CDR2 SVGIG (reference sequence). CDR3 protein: CAWSAGEYNEQFF. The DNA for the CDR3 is TGTGCCTGGAGTGCGGGGGAATACAATGAGCAGTTCTTC.

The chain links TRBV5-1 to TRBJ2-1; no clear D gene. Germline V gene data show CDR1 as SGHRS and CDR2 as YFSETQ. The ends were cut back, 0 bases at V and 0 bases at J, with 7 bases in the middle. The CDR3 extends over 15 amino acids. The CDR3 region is CASSLGTSSYNEQFF. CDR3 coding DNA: TGCGCCAGCAGCTTGGGAACGAGCTCCTACAATGAGCAGTTCTTC.

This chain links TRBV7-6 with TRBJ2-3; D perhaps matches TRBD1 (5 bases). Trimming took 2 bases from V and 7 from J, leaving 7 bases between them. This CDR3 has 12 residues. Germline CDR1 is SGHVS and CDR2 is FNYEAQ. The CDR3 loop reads CASSLQDNTQYF. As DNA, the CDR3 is TGTGCCAGCAGCTTACAGGACAATACGCAGTATTTT.

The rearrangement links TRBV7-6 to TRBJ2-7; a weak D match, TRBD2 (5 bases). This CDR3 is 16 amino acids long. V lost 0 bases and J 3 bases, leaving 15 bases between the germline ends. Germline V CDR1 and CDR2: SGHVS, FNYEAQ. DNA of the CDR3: TGTGCCAGCAGCTTAGCGGGAGACCCGACCCTCTACGAGCAGTACTTC. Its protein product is CASSLAGDPTLYEQYF.

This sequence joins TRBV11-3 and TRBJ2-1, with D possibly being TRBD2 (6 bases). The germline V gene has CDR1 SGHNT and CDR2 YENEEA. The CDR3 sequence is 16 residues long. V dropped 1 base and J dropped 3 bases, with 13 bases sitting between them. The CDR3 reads CASSLGGTTSYNEQFF. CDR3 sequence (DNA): TGTGCCAGCAGCTTAGGGGGGACGACTAGCTACAATGAGCAGTTCTTC. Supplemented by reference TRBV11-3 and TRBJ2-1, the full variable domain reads EAGVVQSPRYKIIEKKQPVAFWCNPISGHNTLYWYLQNLGQGPELLIRYENEEAVDDSQLPKDRFSAERLKGVDSTLKIQPAELGDSAVYLCASSLGGTTSYNEQFFGPGTRLTVL.

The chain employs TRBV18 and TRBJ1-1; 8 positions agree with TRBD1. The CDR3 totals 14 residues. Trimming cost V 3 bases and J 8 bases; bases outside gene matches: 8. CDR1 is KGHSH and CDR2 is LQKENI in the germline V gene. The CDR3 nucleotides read TGTGCCAGCTCACCCGGACACGGACAGGGAGAAGCTTTCTTT. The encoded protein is CASSPGHGQGEAFF. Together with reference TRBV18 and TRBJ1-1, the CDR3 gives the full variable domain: NAGVMQNPRHLVRRRGQEARLRCSPMKGHSHVYWYRQLPEEGLKFMVYLQKENIIDESGMPKERFSAEFPKEGPSILRIQQVVRGDSAAYFCASSPGHGQGEAFFGQGTRLTVV.

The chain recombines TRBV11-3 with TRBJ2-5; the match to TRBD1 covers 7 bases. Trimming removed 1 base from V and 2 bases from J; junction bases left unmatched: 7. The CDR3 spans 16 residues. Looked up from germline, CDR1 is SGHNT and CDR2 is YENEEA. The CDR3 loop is CASSLGWNRGQETQYF. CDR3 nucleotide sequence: TGTGCCAGCAGCTTAGGGTGGAACAGGGGTCAAGAGACCCAGTACTTC.

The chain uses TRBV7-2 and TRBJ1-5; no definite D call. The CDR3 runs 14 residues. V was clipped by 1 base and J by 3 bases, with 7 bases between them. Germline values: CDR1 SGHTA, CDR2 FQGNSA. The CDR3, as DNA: TGTGCCAGCAGCTTAGGTCCAGTCAATCAGCCCCAGCATTTT. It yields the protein CASSLGPVNQPQHF. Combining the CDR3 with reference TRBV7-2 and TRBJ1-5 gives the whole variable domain GAGVSQSPSNKVTEKGKDVELRCDPISGHTALYWYRQSLGQGLEFLIYFQGNSAPDKSGLPSDRFSAERTGGSVSTLTIQRTQQEDSAVYLCASSLGPVNQPQHFGDGTRLSIL.

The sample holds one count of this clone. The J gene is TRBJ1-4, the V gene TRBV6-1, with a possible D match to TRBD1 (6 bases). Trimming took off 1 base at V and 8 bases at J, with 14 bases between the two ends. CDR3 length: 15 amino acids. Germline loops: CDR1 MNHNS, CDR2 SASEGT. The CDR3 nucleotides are TGTGCCAGCAGTGAAGGGGCAGGGGTGGGGGAAAAACTGTTTTTT. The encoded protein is CASSEGAGVGEKLFF.

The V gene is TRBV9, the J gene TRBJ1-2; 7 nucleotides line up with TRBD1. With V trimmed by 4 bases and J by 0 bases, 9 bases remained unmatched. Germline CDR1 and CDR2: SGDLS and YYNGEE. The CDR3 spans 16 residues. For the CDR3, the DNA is TGTGCCAGCAGCTATTTCGACAGGGAGGCTAACTATGGCTACACCTTC. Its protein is CASSYFDREANYGYTF.

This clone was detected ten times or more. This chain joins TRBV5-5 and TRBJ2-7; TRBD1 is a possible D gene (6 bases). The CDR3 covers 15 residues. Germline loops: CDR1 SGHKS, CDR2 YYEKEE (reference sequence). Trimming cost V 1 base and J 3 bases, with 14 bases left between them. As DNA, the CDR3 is TGTGCCAGCAGCTTGTCGCAGGGGCTGAACTACGAGCAGTACTTC. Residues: CASSLSQGLNYEQYF.

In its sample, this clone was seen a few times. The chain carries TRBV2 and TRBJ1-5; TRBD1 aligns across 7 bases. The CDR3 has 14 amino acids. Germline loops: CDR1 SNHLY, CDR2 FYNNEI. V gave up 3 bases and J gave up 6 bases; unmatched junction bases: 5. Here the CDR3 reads CASSDRTGTQPQHF. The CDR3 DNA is TGTGCCAGCAGTGACAGGACAGGTACTCAGCCCCAGCATTTT.

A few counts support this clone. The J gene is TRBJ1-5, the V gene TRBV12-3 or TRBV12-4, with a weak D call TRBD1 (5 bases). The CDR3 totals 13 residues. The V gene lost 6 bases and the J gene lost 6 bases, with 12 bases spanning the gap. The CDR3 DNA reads TGTGCCAGCAGATGGGACTTCAGTCAGCCCCAGCATTTT. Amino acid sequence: CASRWDFSQPQHF.